Shown below are 14 T cell receptor beta chains from a single sample sequenced in a study of shared clonotypes between healthy human individuals. Positively selected for CCR7, the CD45RO-negative cells used as naive CD8 cells excluded terminally differentiated effector memory CD45RA+ cells. The protocol was immunoSEQ multiplex PCR, while the TCRdb copy is restricted to in-frame clones and leaves out a portion. The sample records about 2 million clones, about 95% being singletons. Sequenced material: naive CD8+ T cells sorted from blood. The receptors stem from a man aged 18 to 30 in good health.

This rearrangement joins TRBV7-8 to TRBJ2-1; the D gene is possibly TRBD2 (6 bases). CDR3 length: 16 residues. Trimming shortened V by 1 base and J by 7 bases, and 17 bases separated the two germline ends. Per the germline V gene, CDR1 is SGHVS and CDR2 is FQNEAQ. The CDR3 loop reads CASSLDFGGKRNEQFF. The CDR3 coding sequence is TGTGCCAGCAGCTTAGATTTCGGCGGGAAAAGGAATGAGCAGTTCTTC.

V is TRBV28 and J is TRBJ1-1; tentatively, D is TRBD1 (5 bases). This CDR3 comprises 18 residues. The germline V gene has CDR1 MDHEN and CDR2 SYDVKM. Trimming left V 3 bases short and J 3 bases short, with 23 bases between. The CDR3: CASSFTPGTPTADTEAFF. The CDR3 DNA reads as TGTGCCAGCAGTTTCACCCCCGGGACTCCCACAGCGGACACTGAAGCTTTCTTT.

This clone was counted once. This rearrangement joins TRBV4-1 to TRBJ2-7; 9 bases align to TRBD1. The germline CDR1 and CDR2 sequences are MGHRA and YSYEKL. This CDR3 contains 15 residues. Germline trimming cut 0 bases from V and 3 bases from J; bases unmatched to any gene: 3. DNA of the CDR3: TGCGCCAGCAGCCAAGACTGGGACAGGGTCTACGAGCAGTACTTC. Amino acids: CASSQDWDRVYEQYF.

This sequence joins TRBV18 and TRBJ2-7; 7 bases are shared with TRBD1. CDR1 and CDR2 (germline): KGHSH, LQKENI. J was trimmed by 4 bases and V by 2 bases; bases with no gene match: 11. The CDR3 totals 16 residues. The CDR3 here is CASSPRQGTAEYEQYF. The CDR3 bases are TGTGCCAGCTCACCAAGGCAAGGGACAGCAGAATACGAGCAGTACTTC.

This chain uses TRBV15 with TRBJ2-7; 8 nucleotides match TRBD2. J lost 6 bases, V lost 1 base, and 5 bases had no gene match. Per the germline V gene, CDR1 is LNHNV and CDR2 is YYDKDF (reference sequence). CDR3 length: 14 amino acids. The CDR3 nucleotides read TGTGCCACCAGCAGAGCCGCGGGAGGAGGCGAGCAGTACTTC. This codes for CATSRAAGGGEQYF.

The V and J genes are TRBV19 and TRBJ2-7; 9 bases match TRBD2. CDR1 and CDR2 (germline): LNHDA, SQIVND (reference sequence). V lost 5 bases and J lost 0; bases outside the gene matches: 8. The CDR3 spans 16 residues. The CDR3 nucleotides read TGTGCCAGTAGTTCTAGACTAGCGGTCTTCTCCTACGAGCAGTACTTC. As protein: CASSSRLAVFSYEQYF.

Worth noting for this clone: One end of the junction does not line up with germline, which may come from a read error. The chain carries TRBV5-6 and TRBJ2-7; D tentatively reads TRBD1 or TRBD2 (6 bases each). CDR1 and CDR2 from the germline V gene are SGHDT and YYEEEE. This CDR3 is 14 amino acids long. The CDR3 sequence: CASSLWTDSGDALF. For the CDR3, the DNA is TGTGCCAGCAGCCTCTGGACAGATTCGGGGGATGCTCTGTTC.

This sequence joins TRBV29-1 and TRBJ2-7; D possibly corresponds to TRBD2 (6 bases). Trimming left V 4 bases short and J 3 bases short, with 10 bases between. CDR1 and CDR2 (germline): SQVTM, ANQGSEA. This CDR3 region has 12 residues. CDR3 in DNA: TGCAGCGTTGGGGGGGAGATCTACGAGCAGTACTTC. Translation gives CSVGGEIYEQYF.

The chain recombines TRBV7-6 with TRBJ1-4; a weak D match, TRBD1 (5 bases). The CDR3 contains 15 residues. The V gene lost 5 bases and the J gene lost 0 bases, with 10 bases spanning the gap. Germline V gene sequence: CDR1 SGHVS, CDR2 FNYEAQ. CDR3 DNA: TGTGCCAGCAGCGGGACGAAGGCAACTAATGAAAAACTGTTTTTT. As protein: CASSGTKATNEKLFF. The variable domain in full, completed from reference TRBV7-6 and TRBJ1-4, reads GAGVSQSPRYKVTKRGQDVALRCDPISGHVSLYWYRQALGQGPEFLTYFNYEAQQDKSGLPNDRFSAERPEGSISTLTIQRTEQRDSAMYRCASSGTKATNEKLFFGSGTQLSVL.

The V and J genes are TRBV9 and TRBJ2-1, with TRBD2 matching over 7 bases. The CDR3 consists of 15 residues. Germline-derived CDR1 and CDR2 are SGDLS and YYNGEE. The V segment lost 0 bases and the J segment 6 bases; nucleotides outside the gene matches: 6. CDR3 DNA: TGTGCCAGCAGCGTAGTCCCTAGCGGCGGCAATGAGCAGTTCTTC. It encodes CASSVVPSGGNEQFF.

V is TRBV7-6 and J is TRBJ1-1; TRBD1 is a possible D gene (6 bases). The CDR3 extends over 17 amino acids. Germline V gene lookup returns CDR1 SGHVS and CDR2 FNYEAQ. V gave up 4 bases and J gave up 1 base, with 19 bases separating them. Here the CDR3 DNA reads TGTGCCAGCAGCTCACAGGGTTGGGAGGGTCCGAACACTGAAGCTTTCTTT. It is translated as CASSSQGWEGPNTEAFF.

In its sample, this clone was seen once. The chain links TRBV14 to TRBJ2-7; D call uncertain. Germline loops: CDR1 SGHDN, CDR2 FVKESK. The CDR3 has 14 residues. The V end was cut by 0 bases, the J end by 4 bases, with 10 bases between. The CDR3 loop reads CASSQDLTVYEQYF. In nucleotides, the CDR3 is TGTGCCAGCAGCCAAGATCTTACGGTGTACGAGCAGTACTTC.

The J gene is TRBJ2-1, the V gene TRBV27; D possibly corresponds to TRBD2 (6 bases). The germline CDR1 and CDR2 sequences are MNHEY and SMNVEV (reference sequence). Trimming shortened V by 3 bases and J by 7 bases, and 16 bases separated the two germline ends. The CDR3 consists of 15 residues. Written as DNA, the CDR3 is TGTGCCAGCAGTTTGGGTGGGGGGAGATGGAATGAGCAGTTCTTC. Residues: CASSLGGGRWNEQFF.

The chain is built from TRBV5-6 and TRBJ2-2, with 7 positions matching TRBD1. The J segment lost 3 bases and the V segment lost 3 bases, leaving 8 bases of the junction unmatched. Germline CDR1 reads SGHDT; CDR2 reads YYEEEE. The CDR3 extends over 16 amino acids. CDR3 sequence (DNA): TGTGCCAGCAGCTACTGGACAGGAGAGTACACCGGGGAGCTGTTTTTT. This gives the protein CASSYWTGEYTGELFF.